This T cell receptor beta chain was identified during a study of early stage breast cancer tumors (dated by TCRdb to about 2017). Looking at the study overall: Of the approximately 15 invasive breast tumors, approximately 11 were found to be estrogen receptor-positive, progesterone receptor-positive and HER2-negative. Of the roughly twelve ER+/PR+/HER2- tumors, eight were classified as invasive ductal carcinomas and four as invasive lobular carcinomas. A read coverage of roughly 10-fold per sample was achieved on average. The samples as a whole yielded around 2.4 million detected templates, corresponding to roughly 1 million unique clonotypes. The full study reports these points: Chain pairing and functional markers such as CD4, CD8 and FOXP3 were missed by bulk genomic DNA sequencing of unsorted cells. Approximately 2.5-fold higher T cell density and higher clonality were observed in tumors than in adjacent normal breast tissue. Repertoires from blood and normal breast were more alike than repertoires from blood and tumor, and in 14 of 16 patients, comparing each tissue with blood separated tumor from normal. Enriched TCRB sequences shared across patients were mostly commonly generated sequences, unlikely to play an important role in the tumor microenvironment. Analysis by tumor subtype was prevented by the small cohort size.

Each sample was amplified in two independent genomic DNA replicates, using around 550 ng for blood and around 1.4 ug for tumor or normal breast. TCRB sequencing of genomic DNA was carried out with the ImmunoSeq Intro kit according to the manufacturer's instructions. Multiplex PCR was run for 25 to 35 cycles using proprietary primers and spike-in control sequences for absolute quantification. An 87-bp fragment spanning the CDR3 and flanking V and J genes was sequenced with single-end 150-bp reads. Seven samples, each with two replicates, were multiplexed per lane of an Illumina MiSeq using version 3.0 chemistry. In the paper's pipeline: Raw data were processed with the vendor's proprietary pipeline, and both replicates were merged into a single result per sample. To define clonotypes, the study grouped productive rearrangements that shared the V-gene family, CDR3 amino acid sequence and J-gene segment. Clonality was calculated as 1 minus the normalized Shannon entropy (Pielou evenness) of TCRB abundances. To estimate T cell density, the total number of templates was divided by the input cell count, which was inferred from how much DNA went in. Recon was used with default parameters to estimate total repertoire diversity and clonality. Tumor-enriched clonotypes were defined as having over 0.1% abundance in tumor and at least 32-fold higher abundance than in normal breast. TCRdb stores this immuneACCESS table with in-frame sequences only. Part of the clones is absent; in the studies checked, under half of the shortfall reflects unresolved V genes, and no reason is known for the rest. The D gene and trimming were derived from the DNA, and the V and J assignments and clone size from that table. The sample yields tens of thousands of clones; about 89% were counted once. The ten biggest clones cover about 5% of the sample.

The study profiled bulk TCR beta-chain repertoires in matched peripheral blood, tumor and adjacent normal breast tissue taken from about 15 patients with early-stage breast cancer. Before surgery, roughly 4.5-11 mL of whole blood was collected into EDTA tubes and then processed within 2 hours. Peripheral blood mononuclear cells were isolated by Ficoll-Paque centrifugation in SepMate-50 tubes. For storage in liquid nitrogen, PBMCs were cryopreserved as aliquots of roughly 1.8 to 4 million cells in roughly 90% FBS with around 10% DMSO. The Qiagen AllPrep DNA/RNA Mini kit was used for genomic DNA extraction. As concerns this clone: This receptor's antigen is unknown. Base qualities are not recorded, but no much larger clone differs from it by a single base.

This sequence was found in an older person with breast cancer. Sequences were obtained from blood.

The CDR3: CASSPGSLQGYTF. The nucleotide sequence reads TGTGCCAGCAGTCCCGGGAGCCTCCAGGGCTACACCTTC. Recombination joined TRBV28 with TRBJ1-2; no confident D gene assignment can be made. Including cysteine and phenylalanine, the CDR3 has 13 amino acids. CDR3 DNA is the only sequence kept; it has 39 bases, read in frame from the first base. Via the germline V gene, CDR1 is MDHEN and CDR2 SYDVKM. V is pared back by 5 bases and J by 8 bases, with 15 bases lying between the germline termini.